The 6 T cell receptor beta chains below were found in one sample sequenced in a study of blood T cell repertoires in COVID-19. Sequencing used immunoSEQ multiplex PCR; TCRdb keeps in-frame clones, though not all of them. The repertoire includes about 230,000 clones, over 70% of them detected once, and approximately 6% sits in the top ten. Sequencing used peripheral blood. Receptors originate from an elderly man with acute or convalescent COVID-19.

The chain carries TRBV5-6 and TRBJ2-7; D not certain. V was cut by 1 base and J by 1 base, with 9 bases left in between. This CDR3 has 14 amino acids. The germline V gene has CDR1 SGHDT and CDR2 YYEEEE. The CDR3 DNA is TGTGCCAGCAGCTTGTTCTTTCAGTCCTACGAGCAGTACTTC. Protein sequence: CASSLFFQSYEQYF.

The chain couples TRBV2 to TRBJ2-7; TRBD1 agrees at 9 bases. Germline assignment: CDR1 SNHLY and CDR2 FYNNEI. J was trimmed by 2 bases and V by 5 bases; bases with no gene match: 7. This CDR3 is built from 15 residues. The CDR3 nucleotides are TGTGCCAGCAGTTTAGGACAGGGGAGCCCCTACGAGCAGTACTTC. It translates to CASSLGQGSPYEQYF.

The V gene is TRBV28, the J gene TRBJ2-6, with no clear D. The length of the CDR3 is 13 residues. Germline V gene data show CDR1 as MDHEN and CDR2 as SYDVKM. V shed 7 bases and J shed 2 bases, with 6 bases lying between them. The DNA for the CDR3 is TGTGCCAGCACAGTACCTGGGGCCAACGTCCTGACTTTC. This codes for CASTVPGANVLTF.

This clone appeared a single time. Mismatch with germline at one junction end may stem from a read error. This chain uses TRBV28 with TRBJ1-1; maybe TRBD1 (6 bases). The CDR3 is made up of 13 amino acids. Germline lookup yields CDR1 MDHEN and CDR2 SYDVKM. The CDR3 region is CASVERIGDRLKF. The CDR3, as DNA: TGTGCCAGCGTGGAGAGGATTGGAGACAGGCTCAAATTT.

The rearrangement uses TRBV28 and TRBJ2-5; 8 bases line up with TRBD1. CDR1 MDHEN and CDR2 SYDVKM come from the germline V gene. Trimming took 3 bases from V and 6 from J; bases not matched to a gene: 6. The CDR3 is 14 amino acids. The CDR3 region has the DNA TGTGCCAGCAGTTTCTCGGGACAGGTGAAGACCCAGTACTTC. It specifies CASSFSGQVKTQYF.

This chain joins TRBV15 and TRBJ2-7; 7 bases match TRBD1. The V gene end was trimmed by 4 bases and the J gene end by 5 bases; junction bases not matched to a gene: 11. This CDR3 spans 15 amino acids. The germline gives CDR1 LNHNV, CDR2 YYDKDF (reference sequence). The CDR3 loop reads CATSIYRGSGNEQYF. CDR3 nucleotide sequence: TGTGCCACCAGCATCTACAGGGGATCAGGAAACGAGCAGTACTTC.